These T cell receptor beta chains were read from a single sample in a study of blood T cell repertoires in COVID-19. Profiling relied on immunoSEQ multiplex PCR, and the TCRdb table lists in-frame clones only, not all of them. Counted here are some 190,000 clones, 80% to 90% occurring once; the ten biggest clones make up approximately 11%. The specimen sequenced was peripheral blood. The receptors here all came from a human donor with active or convalescent COVID-19. The donor label of this sample is uncertain. Both conserved end residues are part of each CDR3. A D gene is named only where the DNA matches it firmly. Clone size is not always given. Where it is, it says once, few, many or a class for expanded clones.

TRBD2 TRBJ2-1 TRBV23-1 NA CASSTHPTPGLAGGPGGEQFF TGCGCCAGCAGTACCCACCCGACACCGGGACTAGCGGGAGGGCCAGGAGGGGAGCAGTTCTTC
NA TRBJ1-2 TRBV7-2 once CASSSGWAGAYGYTF TGTGCCAGCAGCTCAGGATGGGCAGGGGCTTATGGCTACACCTTC
TRBD1 TRBJ2-3 TRBV4-3 few CASSRQGQGARSAQYF TGCGCCAGCAGCCGCCAGGGACAGGGGGCAAGAAGCGCGCAGTATTTT
TRBD2 TRBJ2-3 TRBV5-6 NA CASSLVPSGLTDTQYF TGTGCCAGCAGCTTGGTACCTAGCGGACTCACAGATACGCAGTATTTT
NA TRBJ2-1 TRBV7-9 NA CASSFSGGNEQFF TGTGCCAGCAGCTTCTCAGGAGGGAATGAGCAGTTCTTC
NA TRBJ2-1 TRBV10-3 NA CATAGRQEQFF TGTGCCACCGCCGGCAGACAGGAGCAGTTCTTC
TRBD2 TRBJ2-7 TRBV29-1 NA CSVRLTSGTYEQYF TGCAGCGTGAGGTTAACTAGCGGGACCTACGAGCAGTACTTC
TRBD1 TRBJ1-3 TRBV18 NA CASSPQGGSGNTIYF TGTGCCAGCTCACCCCAGGGGGGCTCTGGAAACACCATATATTTT
TRBD1 TRBJ1-6 TRBV6-1 NA CASSWDRESPLHF TGTGCCAGCAGCTGGGACAGAGAATCACCCCTCCACTTT
TRBD2 TRBJ2-2 TRBV27 NA CASSLSTASGRTGELFF TGTGCCAGCAGTTTATCGACGGCTAGCGGGAGGACCGGGGAGCTGTTTTTT
TRBD1 TRBJ1-2 TRBV3-1/TRBV3-2 NA CASSQGGQGYGYTF TGTGCCAGCAGCCAAGGGGGACAGGGGTATGGCTACACCTTC
NA TRBJ2-2 TRBV19 NA CASSQIRGIGELFF TGTGCCAGTAGTCAAATCAGGGGTATCGGGGAGCTGTTTTTT
NA TRBJ2-1 TRBV10-1 NA CASSESLYNEQFF TGCGCCAGCAGTGAGTCCTTGTACAATGAGCAGTTCTTC
NA TRBJ1-5 TRBV30 NA CAWEAGSNQPQHF TGTGCCTGGGAGGCCGGGAGCAATCAGCCCCAGCATTTT
NA TRBJ2-3 TRBV30 few CAVLAAATDTQYF TGTGCCGTCTTAGCGGCCGCCACAGATACGCAGTATTTT
NA TRBJ2-5 TRBV21-1 NA CASSKDRPGETQYF TGTGCCAGCAGCAAAGACCGACCGGGAGAGACCCAGTACTTC
TRBD2 TRBJ2-1 TRBV29-1 NA CSAQRLAGGVEQFF TGCAGCGCGCAGAGGCTAGCGGGAGGGGTGGAACAGTTCTTC
TRBD1 TRBJ1-1 TRBV28 NA CASSFFGRGLNTEAFF TGTGCCAGCAGTTTTTTTGGAAGGGGGCTGAACACTGAAGCTTTCTTT
NA TRBJ2-3 TRBV29-1 NA CSVERGTITQYF TGCAGCGTTGAGCGCGGCACCATTACGCAGTATTTT
NA TRBJ1-2 TRBV5-4 NA CASRRGTGYGYTF TGTGCCAGCAGGAGGGGGACGGGCTATGGCTACACCTTC
NA TRBJ2-2 TRBV28 once CASSQGPTGELFF TGTGCCAGCAGTCAGGGCCCCACCGGGGAGCTGTTTTTT
NA TRBJ2-5 TRBV28 once CATRSQGLETQYF TGTGCCACTCGAAGTCAGGGGTTAGAGACCCAGTACTTC
NA TRBJ2-5 TRBV13 NA CASSFYREQGQETQYF TGTGCCAGCAGCTTTTACAGGGAACAAGGACAAGAGACCCAGTACTTC
TRBD2 TRBJ2-3 TRBV18 NA CASSPPLAGVIDTQYF TGTGCCAGCTCACCACCACTAGCGGGAGTAATAGATACGCAGTATTTT
NA TRBJ2-7 TRBV5-1 NA CASSFLGAAREQYF TGCGCCAGCAGCTTTTTGGGGGCCGCCAGGGAGCAGTACTTC
NA TRBJ1-2 TRBV28 once CASSYGGGRYGYTF TGTGCCAGCAGTTACGGCGGGGGCCGGTATGGCTACACCTTC
NA TRBJ2-6 TRBV4-1 NA CASSPPPAGANVLTF TGCGCCAGCAGCCCCCCCCCAGCTGGGGCCAACGTCCTGACTTTC
TRBD2 TRBJ2-3 TRBV2 NA CAGGGTSSTDTQYF TGTGCGGGGGGGGGAACATCTAGCACAGATACGCAGTATTTT
NA TRBJ1-3 TRBV7-9 few CASSPITASGNTIYF TGTGCCAGCAGCCCGATCACAGCCTCTGGAAACACCATATATTTT
NA TRBJ2-1 TRBV7-6 once CASSLGTVSYNEQFF TGTGCCAGCAGCTTAGGGACAGTTTCCTACAATGAGCAGTTCTTC
NA TRBJ2-3 TRBV28 NA CASSLNGLTDTQYF TGTGCCAGCAGTTTAAACGGACTCACAGATACGCAGTATTTT
NA TRBJ2-3 TRBV10-1 once CASSESGRTDTQYF TGCGCCAGCAGTGAGAGTGGCCGTACAGATACGCAGTATTTT
TRBD2 TRBJ2-7 TRBV11-2 NA CASSFLAGGYEQYF TGTGCCAGCAGCTTCCTAGCGGGAGGGTACGAGCAGTACTTC
NA TRBJ1-3 TRBV3-1/TRBV3-2 NA CASGFSGGNTIYF TGTGCCAGCGGCTTTTCAGGTGGAAACACCATATATTTT
TRBD1 TRBJ2-5 TRBV27 NA CASSPRQGALTQYF TGTGCCAGCAGTCCGCGACAGGGTGCTCTGACCCAGTACTTC
TRBD1 TRBJ1-1 TRBV6-5 NA CASSSRDRQAFF TGTGCCAGCAGTTCCCGGGACAGACAAGCTTTCTTT
NA TRBJ2-1 TRBV12-3/TRBV12-4 once CASSPPGEQFF TGTGCCAGCAGTCCCCCGGGGGAGCAGTTCTTC
NA TRBJ1-1 TRBV2 NA CASSASVEAFF TGTGCCAGCAGTGCCAGCGTGGAAGCTTTCTTT
NA TRBJ2-7 TRBV7-2 NA CASSSQGSSYEQYF TGTGCCAGCAGCTCTCAGGGGAGCTCCTACGAGCAGTACTTC
TRBD2 TRBJ2-1 TRBV19 NA CASGRGSYNEQFF TGTGCCAGCGGGAGGGGTTCCTACAATGAGCAGTTCTTC
NA TRBJ1-2 TRBV29-1 NA CSVEAGPWGYTF TGCAGCGTTGAGGCAGGGCCATGGGGCTACACCTTC